This T cell receptor (beta chain) was recovered during a study of blood T cell repertoires in COVID-19. Per germline, CDR1 LGHNA and CDR2 YSLEER. This CDR3 contains 15 residues. Trimming cost V 1 base and J 6 bases; bases outside gene matches: 8. TCRdb's copy holds only in-frame clones and misses some; the assay was immunoSEQ multiplex PCR. The sample has approximately 58,000 clones, about three quarters seen once. This clone was seen only a few times. Sequences were obtained from peripheral blood. The TCR sequence derives from a man between 70 and 80 years old with active or convalescent COVID-19. The chain couples TRBV4-3 to TRBJ2-7; TRBD1 matches at 8 bases. CDR3 DNA sequence: TGCGCCAGCAGCCAAGGGGTCAGGACAGGGTCCGAGCAGTACTTC. Encoded protein: CASSQGVRTGSEQYF.